This entry is about one TCR beta chain. The record originates from a study of T cell responses to AZD1222 COVID-19 vaccine. Profiling relied on immunoSEQ multiplex PCR, and the TCRdb table lists in-frame clones only, not all of them. Altogether 95,000 to 150,000 clones are present, about 87% being singletons, with the ten largest covering 4.5% to 6%. The sequences come from peripheral blood, collected on day 0 of AZD1222 vaccination. The sequence derives from an adult in good health.

The CDR3, as DNA: TGTGCCAGTAGGCCTTTGGACAGTTCGAATCAGCCCCAGCATTTT. Translating it yields CASRPLDSSNQPQHF. V gene TRBV19 combines with J gene TRBJ1-5; TRBD1 might be the D (6 bases). This CDR3 has 15 amino acids. Germline-derived CDR1 and CDR2 are LNHDA and SQIVND (reference sequence). V lost 6 bases and J 4 bases, leaving 16 bases between the germline ends.